This T cell receptor beta chain was documented in a study of CD8 T cells in Susac syndrome. The study used treatment-naive patients who had stable or active relapsing-remitting disease as multiple sclerosis controls. TEMRA cells were FACS-enriched and CD8+ and CD4+ T cells negatively isolated. Reverse transcription of roughly 0.5 to 1 ug RNA was carried out with random hexamers. Coverage of TCR beta CDR3 amplification by immunoSEQ multiplex PCR extended to 54 Vbeta and 13 Jbeta. TCRdb ran MiXCR on the immunoSEQ multiplex PCR reads and lists one entry per CDR3 protein. The sample contains 250,000 to 300,000 distinct CDR3 sequences, about 88% of which appear only once. CDR1 and CDR2 (germline): MNHEY, SVGAGI. The V and J ends lost 2 bases and 4 bases, in that order; junction bases with no gene match: 7. The CDR3 runs to 16 residues.

The genes are TRBV6-5 and TRBJ1-4, with TRBD1 matching 7 bases. The sample consisted of CD8+ T cells from PBMCs. The sequence derives from a human donor with multiple sclerosis. The CDR3 region has the DNA TGTGCCAGCAGTTACAACTCGGGACAGCTTAATGAAAAACTGTTTTTT. The encoded protein is CASSYNSGQLNEKLFF.